A selection of T cell receptor beta chains follows, all from one sample in a study of blood T cell repertoires in COVID-19. The method was immunoSEQ multiplex PCR; TCRdb's version includes in-frame clones alone and lacks a portion of them. The table has roughly 170,000 clones, roughly 85% seen once. Material for sequencing was PBMCs or T cells enriched from blood (not recorded which). Source of these receptors: a woman between 50 and 59 years old who had recovered from COVID-19. CDR3s include the opening cysteine and the closing phenylalanine or tryptophan. D genes are given only for firm matches. Clone size is given for some rows only: seen once, a few or many times, or a class if the clone is expanded.

>NA|TRBJ1-3|NA|TRBV19
TGTGCCAGTAGGGGCCCCCCGTCGAAGGCCCACTCTGGAAACACCATATATTTT
CASRGPPSKAHSGNTIYF
>NA|TRBJ1-6|NA|TRBV30
TGTGCCTGGAGTGTGGAGTGGCATAATTCACCCCTCCACTTT
CAWSVEWHNSPLHF
>few|TRBJ2-1|TRBD2|TRBV6-5
TGTGCCAGCAGTTACTCGGCGGGAGCCCCCAATGAGCAGTTCTTC
CASSYSAGAPNEQFF
>NA|TRBJ2-1|NA|TRBV27
TGTGCCAGCAGGCCCCTTGGGGGCCGCCTTAATGAGCAGTTCTTC
CASRPLGGRLNEQFF
>few|TRBJ1-2|TRBD1|TRBV7-2
TGTGCCAGCAGCACGGCCACAGGGGCGAACTATGGCTACACCTTC
CASSTATGANYGYTF
>NA|TRBJ1-5|TRBD1|TRBV2
TGTGCCAGCATGGGACAGCCGAGCGGCAATCAGCCCCAGCATTTT
CASMGQPSGNQPQHF
>NA|TRBJ1-4|NA|TRBV4-2
TGTGCCAGCAGCCAAGCATCCAGGGCAACTAATGAAAAACTGTTTTTT
CASSQASRATNEKLFF
>NA|TRBJ1-1|TRBD1|TRBV7-2
TGTGCCAGCAGCCCTGGGCGGACAGGGGCCACTGAAGCTTTCTTT
CASSPGRTGATEAFF
>NA|TRBJ1-5|TRBD1|TRBV11-2
TGTGCCAGCAGGGAGGGGACAGGGTATAGCAATCAGCCCCAGCATTTT
CASREGTGYSNQPQHF
>NA|TRBJ2-1|NA|TRBV30
TGTGCCTGGAGTAACGCGCGTGAGCAGTTCTTC
CAWSNAREQFF
>NA|TRBJ2-5|NA|TRBV7-9
TGTGCCAGCAGCTCCGGACAGCAAGAGACCCAGTACTTC
CASSSGQQETQYF
>NA|TRBJ2-5|NA|TRBV19
TGTGCCAGTAGTTTCAGAGGACAAGAGACCCAGTACTTC
CASSFRGQETQYF
>NA|TRBJ1-1|NA|TRBV2
TGTGCCAGCAGGGGGAGGGGTTCACTCACTGAAGCTTTCTTT
CASRGRGSLTEAFF
>few|TRBJ1-1|NA|TRBV5-1
TGCGCCAGCAGCTGGGGGGTGAACACTGAAGCTTTCTTT
CASSWGVNTEAFF
>NA|TRBJ2-3|NA|TRBV19
TGTGCCAGTAGTAGACAGATTAGCACAGATACGCAGTATTTT
CASSRQISTDTQYF
>NA|TRBJ2-3|TRBD1|TRBV27
TGTGCCAGCAGTTTTTACAGGGGGCGGATAGATACGCAGTATTTT
CASSFYRGRIDTQYF
>NA|TRBJ2-3|TRBD1|TRBV12-5
TGTGCTAGTGGTTTCGGAACAGGGGCAGATACGCAGTATTTT
CASGFGTGADTQYF
>NA|TRBJ1-4|TRBD1|TRBV11-3
TGTGCCAGCAGTTCCGACAGGGCACAGCAAAATGAAAAACTGTTTTTT
CASSSDRAQQNEKLFF
>NA|TRBJ2-1|NA|TRBV12-3/TRBV12-4
TGTGCCAGCAGTTTACAAGCTACTGGGCAGTTCTTC
CASSLQATGQFF
>NA|TRBJ2-1|TRBD1|TRBV3-1/TRBV3-2
TGTGCCAGCAGCCTAGACAGGGGATCCTACAATGAGCAGTTCTTC
CASSLDRGSYNEQFF
>few|TRBJ1-3|NA|TRBV19
TGTGCCAGTAGTATAGATCAGGGAAACACCATATATTTT
CASSIDQGNTIYF
>NA|TRBJ2-1|NA|TRBV27
TGTGCCAGCAGTTTTCGCCCGGGGAGCTCCTACAATGAGCAGTTCTTC
CASSFRPGSSYNEQFF
>NA|TRBJ1-1|NA|TRBV5-6
TGTGCCAGCAGCAGGGGTCGGGTAAAAACTGAAGCTTTCTTT
CASSRGRVKTEAFF
>NA|TRBJ2-1|NA|TRBV7-2
TGTGCCAGCAGCAGGCAGGACTCCTCCTACAATGAGCAGTTCTTC
CASSRQDSSYNEQFF
>NA|TRBJ1-1|NA|TRBV7-8
TGTGCCAGCAGCCCTCCCCCGACAGGGAACACTGAAGCTTTCTTT
CASSPPPTGNTEAFF
>few|TRBJ2-1|TRBD1|TRBV3-1/TRBV3-2
TGTGCCAGCAGCCGAAGACAGGGGAGTGAGCAGTTCTTC
CASSRRQGSEQFF
>NA|TRBJ2-2|TRBD2|TRBV6-4
TGTGCCAGCAGTATCAGCGGGAGTAGCACCGGGGAGCTGTTTTTT
CASSISGSSTGELFF
>NA|TRBJ2-5|TRBD1|TRBV28
TGTGCCAGCACCCGCTTCCGGGCAGGGGGGACCCAGTACTTC
CASTRFRAGGTQYF
>NA|TRBJ1-1|NA|TRBV5-1
TGCGCCAGCAGCTTGGATGGCTACACTGAAGCTTTCTTT
CASSLDGYTEAFF
>once|TRBJ1-6|TRBD1|TRBV6-6
TGTGCCAGCGGAAAAACAGGGGTAGGGTCACCCCTCCACTTT
CASGKTGVGSPLHF
>few|TRBJ2-3|TRBD2|TRBV27
TGTGCCAGCAGTCACGGCATCCTAGCGGGGTCCACAGATACGCAGTATTTT
CASSHGILAGSTDTQYF
>NA|TRBJ1-4|NA|TRBV7-8
TGTGCCAGCAGCTTAGGGGACAACTTTGAAAAACTGTTTTTT
CASSLGDNFEKLFF
>few|TRBJ1-6|TRBD1|TRBV5-1
TGCGCCAGCAGCTTGGAGGACAGGGGCTATTCACCCCTCCACTTT
CASSLEDRGYSPLHF
>NA|TRBJ1-4|TRBD1|TRBV30
TGTGCCTACAGGGGCTTGGGTGAAAAACTGTTTTTT
CAYRGLGEKLFF
>NA|TRBJ1-2|NA|TRBV28
TGTGCCAGCACCGCGTCGTATGGCTACACCTTC
CASTASYGYTF
>NA|TRBJ2-5|TRBD1|TRBV6-5
TGTGCCACCGTGGGACAGGGACAGTCGAAGACCCAGTACTTC
CATVGQGQSKTQYF
>NA|TRBJ2-3|TRBD2|TRBV2
TGTGCCAGCAGCCTAGCGGGGTTCACAGATACGCAGTATTTT
CASSLAGFTDTQYF
>NA|TRBJ1-1|TRBD1|TRBV5-1
TGCGCCAGCAGAACACAGGGGCCGAACACTGAAGCTTTCTTT
CASRTQGPNTEAFF
>NA|TRBJ1-1|TRBD1|TRBV12-5
TGTGCTAGTGGTTGGGACGCCGGGACAGGGAGTGAAGCTTTCTTT
CASGWDAGTGSEAFF
>NA|TRBJ1-3|NA|TRBV19
TGTGCCAGTAGTACTGGTGCGACTGGAAACACCATATATTTT
CASSTGATGNTIYF
>NA|TRBJ2-1|NA|TRBV5-1
TGCGCCAGCAGCTTTCAGGGCGATGAGCAGTTCTTC
CASSFQGDEQFF
>once|TRBJ1-2|TRBD1|TRBV7-2
TGTGCCAGCAGCTTAGTGGGACAGGGTAACTATGGCTACACCTTC
CASSLVGQGNYGYTF
>NA|TRBJ1-5|TRBD1|TRBV28
TGTGCCAGCACCTTAACGACAGGGGTTTTAAATCAGCCCCAGCATTTT
CASTLTTGVLNQPQHF
>NA|TRBJ1-2|NA|TRBV18
TGTGCCAGCTCACCACAGGGGGAGGGTGGCTACACCTTC
CASSPQGEGGYTF
>once|TRBJ2-4|NA|TRBV2
TGTGCCAGCGTGGGGTCCCAGGGCATTTTAGCCAAAAACATTCAGTACTTC
CASVGSQGILAKNIQYF
>NA|TRBJ2-1|NA|TRBV5-4
TGTGCCACCCGACAGGATTTAACGGGGCCCGATGAGCAGTTCTTC
CATRQDLTGPDEQFF
>NA|TRBJ1-2|NA|TRBV14
TGTGCCAGCAGCCAAGATGCCGGGTTCAGCTATGGCTACACCTTC
CASSQDAGFSYGYTF
>NA|TRBJ1-6|TRBD1|TRBV11-2
TGTGCCAGCAGCTTACGGAGCGGGACAGGGCTTAATTCACCCCTCCACTTT
CASSLRSGTGLNSPLHF
>NA|TRBJ1-1|NA|TRBV6-2/TRBV6-3
TGTGCCAGCAGCCGATCCACAAAGATCATGAACACTGAAGCTTTCTTT
CASSRSTKIMNTEAFF
>NA|TRBJ1-5|TRBD1|TRBV19
TGTGCCAGTCAGCCCGGGACAGGGGGCTTCTGGGCCCAGCATTTT
CASQPGTGGFWAQHF
>NA|TRBJ2-5|NA|TRBV28
TGTGCCAGCAGCCCAGGGGCGGCAGGGCCCAGAGAGACCCAGTACTTC
CASSPGAAGPRETQYF
>NA|TRBJ1-6|NA|TRBV28
TGTGCCAGCAGTTTAGAAACATATTCGGGACCCCTCCACTTT
CASSLETYSGPLHF
>NA|TRBJ2-3|NA|TRBV19
TGTGCCAGTAGTGAAGCGAGCCATAGCACAGATACGCAGTATTTT
CASSEASHSTDTQYF